This T cell receptor (beta chain) appears in the sequencing data of a study of identical twins. This CDR3 has 14 residues. Germline values: CDR1 SNHLY, CDR2 FYNNEI. V was clipped by 2 bases and J by 6 bases; unmatched bases: 4. Via MiXCR, TCRdb re-called the 5' RACE reads, giving one row per CDR3 protein. Among some 250,000 distinct CDR3 sequences listed, over 5.5% were seen once. These same records also appear under a second study, on T cells expressing NK-cell markers. That paper notes: About 1.0-8% of CD8+ T cells in about six donors belonged to dominant NKG2C+ clonotypes. Leadership of the CD3+CD56-NKG2C+ fraction also belonged to these clonotypes in a handful of donors.

This chain uses TRBV2 with TRBJ1-5; 7 bases are shared with TRBD1. This receptor was identified in a woman younger than 30 in good health. Sequenced input: CD8+ T cells sorted from blood. CDR3 loop: CASSEPGGGQPQHF. CDR3 DNA: TGTGCCAGCAGTGAACCAGGGGGGGGTCAGCCCCAGCATTTT.